This T cell receptor beta chain is drawn from a study of T cell responses to AZD1222 COVID-19 vaccine. Study-level background: Second doses that came at about 4 or about 12 weeks were put together. Whole-study findings and limits: Sampling captured repertoires only after the peak T cell response.

Remarks on this clone: The antigen is undetermined.

Germline CDR1 and CDR2: SGHDN and FVKESK. CDR3 length equals 14 residues. The V end was cut by 1 base, the J end by 6 bases, with 12 bases between. Some clones are missing from TCRdb's copy, which holds only in-frame ones; the method was immunoSEQ multiplex PCR. The sample shows 120,000 or so clones, less than 90% of them seen only once. This chain uses TRBV14 with TRBJ1-2, with a tentative D call TRBD1 (5 bases). The TCR comes from an adult in good health. Here the sequenced sample was peripheral blood, taken on day 0 of AZD1222 vaccination. The CDR3: CASSQGSGRDGYTF. The CDR3 DNA reads as TGTGCCAGCAGCCAAGGATCAGGGAGAGATGGCTACACCTTC.